The next 7 T cell receptor beta chains were all read from a single sample in a study of lymphopenia after photon versus proton radiotherapy. Libraries were prepared by immunoSEQ multiplex PCR; TCRdb keeps only in-frame clonotypes and omits some of them. The repertoire holds 40,000 to 45,000 clones, with about 86% as singletons. The sequences come from peripheral blood, collected from a patient treated with proton-based radiotherapy. The receptors were sampled from a woman in her 70s with pancreatic cancer. Some clones in this sample may be carry-over from other donors' samples.

The gene calls are TRBV6-6 and TRBJ1-5, with 9 bases lining up with TRBD1. Losses at the gene ends were 7 bases for V and 8 bases for J; bases not matched to a gene: 9. Germline CDR1 is MNHNY and CDR2 is SVGAGI (reference sequence). This CDR3 is 14 amino acids long. The CDR3 DNA is TGTGCCAGCAATTCCGGGACAGGGAAGGAGCCCCAGCATTTT. It yields the protein CASNSGTGKEPQHF.

The chain uses TRBV7-2 and TRBJ2-3; 12 bases map to TRBD1. Losses at the gene ends were 5 bases for V and 4 bases for J; bases not matched to a gene: 10. Germline V CDR1 and CDR2: SGHTA, FQGNSA. The CDR3 loop spans 17 amino acids. Written as DNA, the CDR3 is TGTGCCAGCAGCGTCTCCCTTGGGACAGGGGGCTCAGATACGCAGTATTTT. Its translation is CASSVSLGTGGSDTQYF.

The V call is TRBV5-6, the J call TRBJ2-3, with unresolved D. This CDR3 has 12 amino acids. CDR1 is SGHDT, CDR2 YYEEEE, per germline. V was trimmed by 2 bases and J by 6 bases, leaving 7 bases between them. The CDR3 protein is CASSFTRDTQYF. The CDR3 coding sequence is TGTGCCAGCAGCTTTACTCGCGATACGCAGTATTTT.

The rearrangement joins TRBV19 to TRBJ1-5; maybe TRBD1 (5 bases). Trimming took 7 bases from V and 3 from J, leaving 13 bases between them. CDR1 is LNHDA and CDR2 is SQIVND in the germline V gene (reference sequence). The length of the CDR3 is 14 residues. CDR3 sequence (DNA): TGTGCCAGTACACGGGGGGGTCTCAATCAGCCCCAGCATTTT. As protein: CASTRGGLNQPQHF.

The chain carries TRBV19 and TRBJ2-1, with 10 bases fitting TRBD1. The CDR3 runs to 15 residues. V shed 7 bases and J 5 bases; nucleotides not matched to a gene: 8. Germline V gene sequence: CDR1 LNHDA, CDR2 SQIVND (reference sequence). The CDR3 spells CASTTGTGDHNEQFF. CDR3 nucleotide sequence: TGTGCCAGTACCACCGGGACAGGGGATCACAATGAGCAGTTCTTC.

The genes are TRBV4-1 and TRBJ2-7; 10 bases line up with TRBD2. Germline V gene lookup returns CDR1 MGHRA and CDR2 YSYEKL. The CDR3 covers 16 residues. The V gene end was trimmed by 1 base and the J gene end by 7 bases; junction bases not matched to a gene: 10. CDR3 in amino acids: CASSQAGTSASGEQYF. The CDR3 DNA reads TGCGCCAGCAGCCAAGCCGGGACTAGCGCTTCGGGGGAGCAGTACTTC.

This clone was detected once. The CDR3 coding sequence is TGTGCCAGCGGCCCTAGGTTTCAAGACTATGGCTACACCTTC. Protein: CASGPRFQDYGYTF. The genes are TRBV28 and TRBJ1-2; D is ambiguous. The CDR3 is 14 amino acids. Trimming took 8 bases from V and 3 from J, leaving 16 bases between them. Germline V gene sequence: CDR1 MDHEN, CDR2 SYDVKM.